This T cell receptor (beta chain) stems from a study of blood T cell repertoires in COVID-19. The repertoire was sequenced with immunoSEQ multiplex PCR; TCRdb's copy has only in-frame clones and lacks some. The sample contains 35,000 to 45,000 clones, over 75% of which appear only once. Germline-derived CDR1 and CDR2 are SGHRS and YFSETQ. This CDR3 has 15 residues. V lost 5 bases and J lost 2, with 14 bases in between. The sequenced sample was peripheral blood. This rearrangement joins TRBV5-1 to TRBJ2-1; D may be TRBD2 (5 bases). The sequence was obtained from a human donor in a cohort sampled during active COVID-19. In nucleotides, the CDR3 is TGCGCCAGCAGGGCTAGCTCCAGCGCCTACAATGAGCAGTTCTTC. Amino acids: CASRASSSAYNEQFF.